This T cell receptor (beta chain) was obtained from a study of T cells in localized non-small cell lung cancer. The study, taken as a whole, reports: Median approximately 50 top-100 tumor clones were shared with paired adjacent lung. Highest T cell clonality was seen in uninvolved adjacent lung, surpassing that measured in tumor.

Using immunoSEQ multiplex PCR, the repertoire was profiled, and TCRdb retains in-frame clones only, with some absent. The sample consists of some 11,000 clones, around three quarters of them appearing once. Germline V CDR1 and CDR2: KGHSH, LQKENI. CDR3 length: 15 amino acids. Trimming shortened V by 2 bases and J by 0 bases, and 10 bases separated the two germline ends. Turning to this clone: Its antigen is currently unknown.

Sequenced material: peripheral blood, taken before any cancer treatment. The J gene is TRBJ1-1, the V gene TRBV18; D call uncertain. This TCR was sampled from a male donor aged 60 or older with stage I lung adenocarcinoma. The CDR3 loop is CASSPGRSMNTEAFF. CDR3 coding DNA: TGTGCCAGCTCACCAGGTAGATCTATGAACACTGAAGCTTTCTTT.